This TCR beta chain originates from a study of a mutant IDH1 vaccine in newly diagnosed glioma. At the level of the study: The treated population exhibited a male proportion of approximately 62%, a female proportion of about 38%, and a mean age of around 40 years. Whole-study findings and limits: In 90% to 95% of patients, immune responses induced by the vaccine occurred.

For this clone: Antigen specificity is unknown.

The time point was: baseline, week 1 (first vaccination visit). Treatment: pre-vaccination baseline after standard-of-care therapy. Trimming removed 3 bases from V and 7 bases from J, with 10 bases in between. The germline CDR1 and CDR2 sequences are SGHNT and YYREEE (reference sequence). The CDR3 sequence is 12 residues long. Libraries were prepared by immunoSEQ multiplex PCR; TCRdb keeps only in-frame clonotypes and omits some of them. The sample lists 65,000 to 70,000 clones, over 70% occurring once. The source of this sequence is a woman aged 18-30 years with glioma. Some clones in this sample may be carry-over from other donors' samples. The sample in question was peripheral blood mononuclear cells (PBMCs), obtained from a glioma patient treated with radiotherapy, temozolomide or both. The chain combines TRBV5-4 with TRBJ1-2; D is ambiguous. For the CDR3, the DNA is TGTGCCAGCAGCTCGGATTTTTCTGGCTACACCTTC. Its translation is CASSSDFSGYTF.